This entry lists 23 T cell receptor beta chains sequenced from one sample in a study of blood T cell repertoires in COVID-19. Profiled with immunoSEQ multiplex PCR; TCRdb holds only in-frame clones, not every one. The sample consists of more than 90,000 clones, approximately 80% of them appearing once. The specimen was peripheral blood. Source of these receptors: a human donor in a cohort sampled during active COVID-19.

The chain joins TRBV4-3 to TRBJ1-5; D is uncertain. The V end lost 5 bases, the J end lost 0 bases, and 5 bases lay between the germline ends. CDR3 size: 13 residues. In germline, CDR1 is LGHNA, CDR2 YSLEER. CDR3 residues: CASSGDSNQPQHF. The CDR3 DNA reads TGCGCCAGCAGCGGAGATAGCAATCAGCCCCAGCATTTT.

V is TRBV15 and J is TRBJ2-7, with D possibly TRBD2 on 7 matching bases. The CDR3 contains 16 residues. V lost 4 bases, J lost 2 bases, and 18 bases lay in between. Germline CDR1 and CDR2: LNHNV and YYDKDF (reference sequence). The CDR3 sequence is CATSTGGRGPTYEQYF. The CDR3 DNA follows: TGTGCCACCAGCACAGGAGGGCGGGGGCCGACCTACGAGCAGTACTTC.

This chain joins TRBV4-1 and TRBJ1-6; TRBD1 agrees at 8 bases. The CDR3 sequence is 17 residues long. The germline gives CDR1 MGHRA, CDR2 YSYEKL. After removal of 1 base from V and 10 bases from J, the junction contained 12 bases not matched to a gene. As DNA, the CDR3 is TGCGCCAGCAGCCAAGGACCGTTGGACAGGGCAGGATCACCCCTCCACTTT. It is translated as CASSQGPLDRAGSPLHF.

DNA of the CDR3: TGTGCCAGCAGTTTTACTAGCTGGGGCTCCTACAATGAGCAGTTCTTC. This gives the protein CASSFTSWGSYNEQFF. The V and J genes are TRBV5-4 and TRBJ2-1; possible D gene TRBD2, 6 bases. Germline values: CDR1 SGHNT, CDR2 YYREEE (reference sequence). The CDR3 contains 16 residues. Trimming took off 5 bases at V and 0 bases at J, with 15 bases between the two ends. Drawing the rest from reference TRBV5-4 and TRBJ2-1, the complete variable domain is ETGVTQSPTHLIKTRGQQVTLRCSSQSGHNTVSWYQQALGQGPQFIFQYYREEENGRGNFPPRFSGLQFPNYSSELNVNALELDDSALYLCASSFTSWGSYNEQFFGPGTRLTVL.

The V gene is TRBV19, the J gene TRBJ2-1, with 10 bases that match TRBD1. The length of the CDR3 is 16 residues. Per the germline V gene, CDR1 is LNHDA and CDR2 is SQIVND (reference sequence). V was clipped by 1 base and J by 8 bases; unmatched bases: 8. The DNA of the CDR3 is TGTGCCAGTAGTATAGTAAGGGGACAGGGGTTGGATGAGCAGTTCTTC. Translation: CASSIVRGQGLDEQFF.

This clone was observed at least ten times. The chain links TRBV27 to TRBJ1-2; 9 bases line up with TRBD1. The V and J ends lost 2 bases and 4 bases, in that order; junction bases with no gene match: 11. The V gene's germline CDR1 is MNHEY and CDR2 SMNVEV (reference sequence). The CDR3 contains 17 residues. CDR3 sequence (DNA): TGTGCCAGCAGTTTAAGAGCCGGGACAGGGTTAGGCTATGGCTACACCTTC. This translates into CASSLRAGTGLGYGYTF.

The rearrangement joins TRBV5-4 to TRBJ2-7; D is ambiguous. The germline V and J ends were trimmed by 2 bases and 5 bases, with 8 bases remaining between them. The CDR3 covers 12 residues. Germline loops: CDR1 SGHNT, CDR2 YYREEE (reference sequence). CDR3 nucleotides: TGTGCCAGCAGCTTTCCCCCCGACGAGCAGTACTTC. Translating it yields CASSFPPDEQYF.

The chain links TRBV6-5 to TRBJ2-1; D might be TRBD2 (6 bases). V dropped 8 bases and J dropped 6 bases, with 17 bases sitting between them. The CDR3 covers 14 residues. The germline V gene encodes CDR1 MNHEY and CDR2 SVGAGI. The DNA for the CDR3 is TGTGCCAGCTCTTCCGGGACTCACTCCAATGAGCAGTTCTTC. It is translated as CASSSGTHSNEQFF.

The chain links TRBV6-5 to TRBJ1-1; the D gene is possibly TRBD1 (6 bases). The CDR3 runs 14 residues. V was pared by 6 bases and J by 1 base, with 12 bases between. Looked up from germline, CDR1 is MNHEY and CDR2 is SVGAGI. Written as DNA, the CDR3 is TGTGCCAGCAGCAAGAACAGGGCGAACACTGAAGCTTTCTTT. It translates to CASSKNRANTEAFF.

The chain employs TRBV27 and TRBJ1-5; D is perhaps TRBD1 (5 bases). This CDR3 region has 16 residues. Per the germline V gene, CDR1 is MNHEY and CDR2 is SMNVEV (reference sequence). With 0 bases removed from V and 3 bases from J, the gap between germline ends came to 12 bases. CDR3 nucleotides: TGTGCCAGCAGTTTATCGCCTGGAGGGGACAATCAGCCCCAGCATTTT. Translated: CASSLSPGGDNQPQHF.

This clone was seen just once. The chain recombines TRBV5-1 with TRBJ1-1; D unresolved. Germline V gene lookup returns CDR1 SGHRS and CDR2 YFSETQ. CDR3 size: 14 residues. The ends were cut back, 1 base at V and 1 base at J, with 8 bases in the middle. The CDR3 nucleotides read TGCGCCAGCAGCTTGTCCCGGGGGAACACTGAAGCTTTCTTT. Translating gives CASSLSRGNTEAFF.

The rearrangement links TRBV18 to TRBJ2-5; D is uncertain. The CDR3 length is 13 residues. V lost 4 bases and J lost 5, with 11 bases in between. The germline V gene has CDR1 KGHSH and CDR2 LQKENI. The CDR3 sequence: CASSLSQAETQYF. The CDR3 DNA reads as TGTGCCAGCTCACTGTCTCAAGCGGAGACCCAGTACTTC.

The V and J genes are TRBV6-6 and TRBJ2-7; 9 nucleotides agree with TRBD1. There are 16 residues in the CDR3. Germline CDR1 and CDR2: MNHNY and SVGAGI (reference sequence). With V trimmed by 2 bases and J by 3 bases, 8 bases remained unmatched. This CDR3 reads CASSYGSAGQGYEQYF. CDR3 nucleotides: TGTGCCAGCAGTTACGGGTCGGCGGGACAGGGCTACGAGCAGTACTTC.

The CDR3 DNA reads TGTGCCAGCAGGCGTATCACAGGGGGCGCGAATCAGCCCCAGCATTTT. Its protein is CASRRITGGANQPQHF. The chain recombines TRBV28 with TRBJ1-5; 9 nucleotides match TRBD1. The germline V gene encodes CDR1 MDHEN and CDR2 SYDVKM. There are 16 residues in the CDR3. With V trimmed by 6 bases and J by 4 bases, 10 bases remained unmatched.

The chain couples TRBV10-1 to TRBJ2-7, with 8 positions matching TRBD1. This CDR3 has 14 residues. In germline, CDR1 is WNHNN, CDR2 SYGVQD (reference sequence). The V and J ends lost 2 bases and 4 bases, in that order; junction bases with no gene match: 4. The CDR3 sequence: CASSEGQGAYEQYF. CDR3 nucleotide sequence: TGCGCCAGCAGTGAGGGGCAGGGGGCGTACGAGCAGTACTTC.

The J gene is TRBJ1-1, the V gene TRBV2; 7 nucleotides align to TRBD1. After removal of 6 bases from V and 1 base from J, the junction contained 5 bases not matched to a gene. Germline CDR1 reads SNHLY; CDR2 reads FYNNEI. The CDR3 is 14 amino acids. The CDR3 DNA follows: TGTGCCAGCAGGGCCGGGACAGCGAACACTGAAGCTTTCTTT. Translation: CASRAGTANTEAFF.

V gene TRBV6-5 combines with J gene TRBJ2-7; 10 nucleotides line up with TRBD2. J was trimmed by 0 bases and V by 6 bases; bases with no gene match: 5. The CDR3 spans 15 residues. Germline V gene sequence: CDR1 MNHEY, CDR2 SVGAGI. DNA for the CDR3: TGTGCCAGCAGATTTTCTAGCGGGGGCTCCTACGAGCAGTACTTC. It is translated as CASRFSSGGSYEQYF.

This rearrangement joins TRBV29-1 to TRBJ1-1; D gene ambiguous. The germline V gene has CDR1 SQVTM and CDR2 ANQGSEA. CDR3 length equals 13 residues. The ends were cut back, 3 bases at V and 0 bases at J, with 8 bases in the middle. DNA of the CDR3: TGCAGCGTTGACCGCGGGATGAACACTGAAGCTTTCTTT. Amino acids: CSVDRGMNTEAFF.

V is TRBV2 and J is TRBJ2-5; 8 bases agree with TRBD2. Germline V gives CDR1 SNHLY, CDR2 FYNNEI. The CDR3 covers 15 residues. V trimming: 6 bases; J trimming: 5 bases; junction bases outside the gene matches: 11. CDR3: CASRPGGAQRETQYF. In DNA form, the CDR3 reads TGTGCCAGCAGGCCCGGGGGGGCGCAGAGGGAGACCCAGTACTTC.

The V and J genes are TRBV20-1 and TRBJ2-7, with 9 positions matching TRBD2. This CDR3 spans 14 amino acids. J was trimmed by 6 bases and V by 3 bases; bases with no gene match: 9. Germline V CDR1 and CDR2: DFQATT, SNEGSKA (reference sequence). The CDR3 sequence is CSASGRLAAVEQYF. In DNA form, the CDR3 reads TGCAGTGCTAGTGGGCGACTAGCGGCCGTCGAGCAGTACTTC.

The V gene is TRBV5-8, the J gene TRBJ2-1; 9 bases agree with TRBD1. Trimming removed 3 bases from V and 9 bases from J; junction bases left unmatched: 10. The CDR3 covers 15 residues. Looked up from germline, CDR1 is SGHTS and CDR2 is YDEGEE. This CDR3 reads CASSSTGQGLSEQFF. Here the CDR3 DNA reads TGTGCCAGCAGCTCGACCGGACAGGGGTTGAGTGAGCAGTTCTTC.

This clone came up once. The chain joins TRBV7-2 to TRBJ2-5; 8 positions match TRBD2. The CDR3 loop spans 15 amino acids. CDR1 and CDR2 from the germline V gene are SGHTA and FQGNSA. J lost 7 bases, V lost 4 bases, and 11 bases had no gene match. The CDR3 is CASSYQSGGGGTQYF. The CDR3 nucleotides are TGTGCCAGCAGCTACCAGAGCGGGGGCGGCGGGACCCAGTACTTC. Combining the CDR3 with reference TRBV7-2 and TRBJ2-5 gives the whole variable domain GAGVSQSPSNKVTEKGKDVELRCDPISGHTALYWYRQSLGQGLEFLIYFQGNSAPDKSGLPSDRFSAERTGGSVSTLTIQRTQQEDSAVYLCASSYQSGGGGTQYFGPGTRLLVL.

The chain's CDR3 is CAPLRGTRWGEAFF. For the CDR3, the DNA is TGTGCCCCTCTCAGGGGGACTCGTTGGGGTGAAGCTTTCTTT. V usage is TRBV6-8 and J usage is TRBJ1-1; 7 bases line up with TRBD1. The CDR3 is made up of 14 amino acids. Germline CDR1 reads MNHGY; CDR2 reads SAAAGT. Losses at the gene ends were 11 bases for V and 7 bases for J; bases not matched to a gene: 16.